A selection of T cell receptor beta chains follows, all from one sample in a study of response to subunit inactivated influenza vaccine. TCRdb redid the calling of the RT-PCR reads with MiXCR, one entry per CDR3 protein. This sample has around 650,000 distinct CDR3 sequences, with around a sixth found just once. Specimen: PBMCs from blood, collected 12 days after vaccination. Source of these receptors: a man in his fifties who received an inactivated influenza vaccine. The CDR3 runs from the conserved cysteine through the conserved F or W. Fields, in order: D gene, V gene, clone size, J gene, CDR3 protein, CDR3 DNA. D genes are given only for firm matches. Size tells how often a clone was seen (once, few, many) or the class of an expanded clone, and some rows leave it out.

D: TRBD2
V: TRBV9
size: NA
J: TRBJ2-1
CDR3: CASSVDGRSGGSSYNEQFF
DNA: TGTGCCAGCAGCGTAGATGGTAGGAGCGGGGGGTCGTCCTACAATGAGCAGTTCTTC

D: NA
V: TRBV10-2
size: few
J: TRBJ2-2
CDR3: CASSEAGRGDTGELFF
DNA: TGCGCCAGCAGTGAGGCTGGCAGGGGGGACACCGGGGAGCTGTTTTTT

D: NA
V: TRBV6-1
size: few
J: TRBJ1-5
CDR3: CASTPGWGPNQPQHF
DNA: TGTGCCAGCACCCCCGGGTGGGGACCCAATCAGCCCCAGCATTTT

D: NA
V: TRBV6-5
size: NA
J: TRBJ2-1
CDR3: CASSYGRDNEQFF
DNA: TGTGCCAGCAGTTACGGGCGCGACAATGAGCAGTTCTTC

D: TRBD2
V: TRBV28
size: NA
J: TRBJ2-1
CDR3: CASSFAGGGSYNEQFF
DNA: TGTGCCAGCAGTTTTGCGGGAGGGGGCTCCTACAATGAGCAGTTCTTC

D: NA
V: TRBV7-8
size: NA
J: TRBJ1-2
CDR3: CASSQDPGYGYTF
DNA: TGTGCCAGCAGTCAAGACCCCGGGTATGGCTACACCTTC

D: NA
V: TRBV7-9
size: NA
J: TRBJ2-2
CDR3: CASSTSAGTTGELFF
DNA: NA

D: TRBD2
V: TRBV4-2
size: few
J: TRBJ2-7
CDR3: CASSQDSRAGELYEQYF
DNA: TGTGCCAGCAGCCAAGATTCCCGAGCGGGAGAGCTATACGAGCAGTACTTC

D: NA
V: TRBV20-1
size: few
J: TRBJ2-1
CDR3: CSARDKGSYNEQFF
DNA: TGCAGTGCTAGAGATAAGGGTTCCTACAATGAGCAGTTCTTC

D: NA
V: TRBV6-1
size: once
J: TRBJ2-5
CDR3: CASRTWGQSQETQYF
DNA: TGTGCCAGCCGCACTTGGGGGCAATCACAAGAGACCCAGTACTTC

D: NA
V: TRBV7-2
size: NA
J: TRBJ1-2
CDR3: CASRGSQGYGYTF
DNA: TGTGCCAGCAGGGGAAGCCAGGGGTATGGCTACACCTTC

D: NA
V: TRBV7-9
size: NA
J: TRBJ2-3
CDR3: CASSFTGSADTQYF
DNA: TGTGCCAGCAGCTTTACAGGGTCGGCAGATACGCAGTATTTT

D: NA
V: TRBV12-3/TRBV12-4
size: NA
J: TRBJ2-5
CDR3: CASTNQGLAGETQYF
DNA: TGTGCCAGCACGAATCAGGGGCTAGCCGGAGAGACCCAGTACTTC

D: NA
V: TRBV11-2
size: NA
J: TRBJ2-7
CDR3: CASRGPVYNEQYF
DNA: TGTGCCAGCAGGGGGCCCGTTTACAACGAGCAGTACTTC

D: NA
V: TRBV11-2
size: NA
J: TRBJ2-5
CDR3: CASSLGLGGTQETQYF
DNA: TGTGCCAGCAGCTTGGGCTTGGGCGGGACCCAAGAGACCCAGTACTTC

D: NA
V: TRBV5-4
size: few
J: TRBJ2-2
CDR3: CASSLGGSGALPGELFF
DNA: TGTGCCAGCAGCTTGGGAGGCTCTGGGGCTCTCCCCGGGGAGCTGTTTTTT

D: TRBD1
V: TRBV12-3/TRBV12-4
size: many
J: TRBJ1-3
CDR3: CSSRTGAGNTIYF
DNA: TGCTCCAGCCGAACAGGGGCTGGAAACACCATATATTTT

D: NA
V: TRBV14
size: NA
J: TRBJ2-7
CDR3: CASSLGGAGYSYEQYF
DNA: TGTGCCAGCAGCCTTGGTGGGGCAGGCTACTCCTACGAGCAGTACTTC

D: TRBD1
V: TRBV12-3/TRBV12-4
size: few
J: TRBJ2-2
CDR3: CASSPATGGFPGELFF
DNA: TGTGCCAGCAGCCCGGCGACAGGGGGCTTCCCCGGGGAGCTGTTTTTT

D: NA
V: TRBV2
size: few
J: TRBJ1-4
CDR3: CASSVGALIEKLFF
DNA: TGTGCCAGCAGTGTGGGGGCGCTTATTGAAAAACTGTTTTTT

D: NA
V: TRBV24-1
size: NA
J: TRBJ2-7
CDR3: CATSDPKENSYEQYF
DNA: TGTGCCACCAGTGACCCTAAGGAAAACTCTTACGAGCAGTACTTC

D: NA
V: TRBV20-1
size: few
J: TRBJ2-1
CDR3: CSARDPQHNEQFF
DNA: TGCAGTGCTAGAGATCCCCAACACAATGAGCAGTTCTTC

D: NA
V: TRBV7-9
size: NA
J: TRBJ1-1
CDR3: CASSSGFTEAFF
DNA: TGTGCCAGCAGCTCAGGGTTCACTGAAGCTTTCTTT

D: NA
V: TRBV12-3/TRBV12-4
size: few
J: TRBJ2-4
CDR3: CASSRHGSVTKNIQYF
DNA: TGTGCCAGCAGCCGCCATGGGAGCGTGACCAAAAACATTCAGTACTTC

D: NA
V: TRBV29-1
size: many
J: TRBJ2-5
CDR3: CSVLQETQYF
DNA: TGCAGCGTTTTACAAGAGACCCAGTACTTC

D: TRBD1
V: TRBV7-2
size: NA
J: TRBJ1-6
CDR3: CASSLAEGAVSPLHF
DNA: TGTGCCAGCAGCTTAGCAGAGGGGGCCGTCTCACCCCTCCACTTT

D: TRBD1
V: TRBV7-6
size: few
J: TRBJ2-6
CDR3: CASSPWGTGGFSGANVLTF
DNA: TGTGCCAGCAGCCCCTGGGGGACAGGGGGTTTCTCTGGGGCCAACGTCCTGACTTTC

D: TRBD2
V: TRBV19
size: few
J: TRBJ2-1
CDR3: CASSSSGIIRRNEQFF
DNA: TGTGCCAGTAGTTCTAGCGGGATCATAAGGCGGAATGAGCAGTTCTTC

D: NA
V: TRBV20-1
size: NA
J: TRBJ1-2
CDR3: CSASVSGGGYTF
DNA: TGCAGTGCTTCCGTCTCCGGAGGCGGCTACACCTTC

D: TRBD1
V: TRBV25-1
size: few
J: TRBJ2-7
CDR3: CASSVGTGVIYEQYF
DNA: TGTGCCAGCAGTGTCGGGACAGGGGTGATTTACGAGCAGTACTTC

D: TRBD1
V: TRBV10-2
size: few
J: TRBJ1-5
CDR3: CATGGGYQPQHF
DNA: TGCGCCACAGGGGGGGGTTATCAGCCCCAGCATTTT

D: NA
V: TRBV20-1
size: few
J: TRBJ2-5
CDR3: CSATRRGETQYF
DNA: TGCAGTGCCACGAGGAGGGGAGAGACCCAGTACTTC

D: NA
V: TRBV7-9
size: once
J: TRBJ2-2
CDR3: CASSSTRRAAYTGELFF
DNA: TGTGCCAGCAGCTCGACCCGGAGGGCAGCCTACACCGGGGAGCTGTTTTTT

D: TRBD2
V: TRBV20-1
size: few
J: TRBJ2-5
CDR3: CSARVLAGGVETQYF
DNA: TGCAGTGCTAGGGTACTAGCGGGGGGCGTAGAGACCCAGTACTTC

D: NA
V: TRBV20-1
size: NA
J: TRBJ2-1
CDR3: CSARDPYGKTNEQFF
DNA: TGCAGTGCTAGAGATCCCTACGGGAAGACTAATGAGCAGTTCTTC

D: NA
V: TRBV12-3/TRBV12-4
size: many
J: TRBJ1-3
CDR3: CASSPGGNTIYF
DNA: TGTGCCAGCAGCCCAGGGGGAAACACCATATATTTT

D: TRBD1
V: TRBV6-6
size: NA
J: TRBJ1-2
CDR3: CASTKDRGQGYTF
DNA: TGTGCCAGCACAAAAGACAGGGGGCAAGGCTACACCTTC

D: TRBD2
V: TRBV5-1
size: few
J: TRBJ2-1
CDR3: CASSPWGLRTGGPTLDEQFF
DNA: TGCGCCAGCAGCCCATGGGGCCTTAGAACGGGAGGCCCAACGTTGGATGAGCAGTTCTTC

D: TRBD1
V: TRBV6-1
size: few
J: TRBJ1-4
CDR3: CASRPSGTGARNEKLFF
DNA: TGTGCCAGCAGGCCCTCCGGGACAGGGGCTCGTAATGAAAAACTGTTTTTT

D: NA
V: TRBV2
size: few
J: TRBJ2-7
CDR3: CASSEWQIEFHEQYF
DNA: TGTGCCAGCAGTGAATGGCAGATCGAATTCCACGAGCAGTACTTC

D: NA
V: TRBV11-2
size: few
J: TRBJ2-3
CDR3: CASTFTGTDTQYF
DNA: TGTGCCAGCACCTTTACTGGCACAGATACGCAGTATTTT

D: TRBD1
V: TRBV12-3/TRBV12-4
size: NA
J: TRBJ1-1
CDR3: CASSLRGRGITEAFF
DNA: TGTGCCAGCAGTTTAAGGGGGCGCGGTATTACTGAAGCTTTCTTT

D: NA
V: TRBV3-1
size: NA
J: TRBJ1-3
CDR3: CASSQRTDPSGNTIYF
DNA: TGTGCCAGCAGCCAGAGGACAGATCCCTCTGGAAACACCATATATTTT

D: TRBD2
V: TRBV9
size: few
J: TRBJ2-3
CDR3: CASSVAAGGRDTQYF
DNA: TGTGCCAGCAGCGTAGCCGCGGGAGGCCGGGATACGCAGTATTTT

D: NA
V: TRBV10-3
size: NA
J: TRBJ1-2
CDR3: CAISDKTKIETPYGYTF
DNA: TGTGCCATCAGTGATAAGACTAAGATAGAGACTCCCTATGGCTACACCTTC

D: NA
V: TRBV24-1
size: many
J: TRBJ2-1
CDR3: CATSDFDRSTEQFF
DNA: TGTGCCACCAGTGATTTTGATAGATCGACGGAGCAGTTCTTC

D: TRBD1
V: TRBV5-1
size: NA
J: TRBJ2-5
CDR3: CASSPGGGQGWETQYF
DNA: TGCGCCAGCAGCCCCGGTGGAGGACAGGGTTGGGAGACCCAGTACTTC

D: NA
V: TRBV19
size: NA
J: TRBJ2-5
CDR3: CATRGGQLQETQYF
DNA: TGTGCCACAAGAGGGGGACAACTCCAAGAGACCCAGTACTTC